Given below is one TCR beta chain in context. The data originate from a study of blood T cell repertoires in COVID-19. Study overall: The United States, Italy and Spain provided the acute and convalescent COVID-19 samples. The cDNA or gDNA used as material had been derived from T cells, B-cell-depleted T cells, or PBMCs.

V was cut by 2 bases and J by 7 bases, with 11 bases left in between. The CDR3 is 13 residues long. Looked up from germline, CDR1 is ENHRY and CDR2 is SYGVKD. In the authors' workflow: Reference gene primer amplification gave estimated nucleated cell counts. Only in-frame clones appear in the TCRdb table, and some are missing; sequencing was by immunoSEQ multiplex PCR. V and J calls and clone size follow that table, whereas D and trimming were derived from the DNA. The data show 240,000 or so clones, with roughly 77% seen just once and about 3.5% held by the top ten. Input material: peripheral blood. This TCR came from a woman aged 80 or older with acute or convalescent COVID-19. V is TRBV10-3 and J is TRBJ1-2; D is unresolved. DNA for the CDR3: TGTGCCATCAGTGAGACGGCGGGTGGTGGCTACACCTTC. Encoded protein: CAISETAGGGYTF.